The T cell receptor beta chain under discussion was sequenced for a study of OX40 agonist ivuxolimab in advanced cancers. Here immunoSEQ multiplex PCR was the method, and the copy in TCRdb shows in-frame clones only, minus some. Of 100,000 or so clones listed, roughly 90% are singletons. The germline CDR1 and CDR2 sequences are MNHNS and SASEGT. This CDR3 comprises 15 residues. With 2 bases clipped from V and 10 bases from J, the junction kept 8 bases outside the gene matches. Anyone with autoimmune disease history or systemic immunosuppression was excluded. The specimen comprised CD4+ or CD8+ T cells sorted from blood, sampled in a trial of the OX40 agonist ivuxolimab. This rearrangement joins TRBV6-1 to TRBJ2-1, with 10 nucleotides matching TRBD2. The receptor was derived from an adult with an advanced solid tumor such as melanoma, head and neck, liver or kidney cancer. CDR3 DNA sequence: TGTGCCAGCAGTGAATACGGACTAGCGGACTTGGAGCAGTTCTTC. Translating gives CASSEYGLADLEQFF.